Listed below are T cell receptor beta chains from one sample, sequenced in a study of T cells after yellow fever vaccination. Via MiXCR, TCRdb re-called the 5' RACE reads, giving one row per CDR3 protein. The sample holds about 340,000 distinct CDR3 sequences, under 15% seen once. This specimen consisted of CD4+ T cells sorted from PBMCs, obtained 15 days after the yellow fever booster vaccination. The receptors were sampled from a man aged 18-30 years who received the YFV17D yellow fever vaccine. CDR3s leave out the opening cysteine and the closing phenylalanine or tryptophan. Fields, in order: V gene, CDR3 length, J gene, D gene, CDR3 protein. The D gene is left open where the match is weak.

V: TRBV5-1
length: 12
J: TRBJ2-3
D: TRBD1
CDR3: ASSFTGGRDTQY

V: TRBV5-1
length: 13
J: TRBJ2-1
D: .
CDR3: ASSFGGGAYNEQF

V: TRBV10-3
length: 10
J: TRBJ1-5
D: .
CDR3: AIRQDNQPQH

V: TRBV4-1
length: 13
J: TRBJ2-1
D: TRBD2
CDR3: ASSQWGGAYNEQF

V: TRBV20-1
length: 10
J: TRBJ1-6
D: .
CDR3: SPREQNSPLH

V: TRBV4-2
length: 13
J: TRBJ2-2
D: .
CDR3: ASSQAIANTGELF

V: TRBV7-3
length: 14
J: TRBJ2-6
D: .
CDR3: ASSLSRDSGANVLT

V: TRBV6-6
length: 13
J: TRBJ2-7
D: .
CDR3: ASSYSPSSSYEQY

V: TRBV7-3
length: 12
J: TRBJ1-6
D: .
CDR3: ASSLDRWNSPLH

V: TRBV12-3/TRBV12-4
length: 10
J: TRBJ1-2
D: TRBD1
CDR3: ASRSWTGPMT

V: TRBV5-4
length: 13
J: TRBJ2-1
D: .
CDR3: ASSETADGYNEQF

V: TRBV12-3/TRBV12-4
length: 11
J: TRBJ1-6
D: .
CDR3: ASSSQGGSPLH

V: TRBV20-1
length: 12
J: TRBJ1-3
D: .
CDR3: SANRDLGVNTIY

V: TRBV6-6
length: 12
J: TRBJ1-3
D: .
CDR3: ASSSTRAGNTIY

V: TRBV2
length: 12
J: TRBJ2-3
D: .
CDR3: ASRVDGAGDTQY

V: TRBV4-3
length: 13
J: TRBJ2-3
D: .
CDR3: ASSQDQGWADTQY

V: TRBV6-5
length: 12
J: TRBJ1-1
D: TRBD1
CDR3: ASSYHGTGTEAF

V: TRBV9
length: 11
J: TRBJ2-1
D: .
CDR3: ASSRQSYNEQF

V: TRBV18
length: 14
J: TRBJ2-7
D: .
CDR3: ASSPYSGSFGSEQY

V: TRBV5-1
length: 14
J: TRBJ2-3
D: TRBD2
CDR3: ASSLGVRGSTDTQY

V: TRBV12-3/TRBV12-4
length: 10
J: TRBJ1-2
D: TRBD1
CDR3: ASSTQGFGYT

V: TRBV6-6
length: 12
J: TRBJ2-5
D: .
CDR3: ASSLPGQQETQY

V: TRBV4-2
length: 15
J: TRBJ2-6
D: TRBD1
CDR3: ASSLHDRATGANVLT

V: TRBV7-9
length: 12
J: TRBJ1-1
D: .
CDR3: ASSLDPVGTEAF

V: TRBV4-3
length: 13
J: TRBJ1-6
D: TRBD1
CDR3: ASSHRGDRDSPLH

V: TRBV6-5
length: 12
J: TRBJ1-2
D: .
CDR3: ASSLGRANYGYT

V: TRBV2
length: 12
J: TRBJ2-2
D: .
CDR3: ASSEVINTGELF

V: TRBV5-1
length: 13
J: TRBJ1-2
D: TRBD1
CDR3: ASSFTGGANYGYT

V: TRBV12-3/TRBV12-4
length: 11
J: TRBJ2-1
D: TRBD2
CDR3: ASRHRGVEEQF

V: TRBV24-1
length: 15
J: TRBJ2-3
D: .
CDR3: ATSDHPQGFVTDTQY

V: TRBV7-9
length: 12
J: TRBJ2-5
D: .
CDR3: ASSLTEIQETQY

V: TRBV27
length: 10
J: TRBJ1-1
D: .
CDR3: ASRSGGTEAF

V: TRBV25-1
length: 9
J: TRBJ2-7
D: TRBD2
CDR3: ASSGGWEQY

V: TRBV9
length: 12
J: TRBJ2-3
D: TRBD1
CDR3: ASSVATGPDTQY

V: TRBV10-3
length: 13
J: TRBJ2-3
D: TRBD2
CDR3: AISGSGGSTDTQY

V: TRBV5-1
length: 12
J: TRBJ2-5
D: .
CDR3: ASSFTEFQETQY

V: TRBV18
length: 14
J: TRBJ2-7
D: TRBD2
CDR3: ASSSGGLAPSYEQY

V: TRBV6-6
length: 12
J: TRBJ2-3
D: .
CDR3: ASSPTELTDTQY

V: TRBV6-6
length: 11
J: TRBJ2-1
D: .
CDR3: ASSYSGSNEQF

V: TRBV6-5
length: 13
J: TRBJ2-3
D: .
CDR3: ASSYTARGTDTQY